Listed below are T cell receptor beta chains from one sample, sequenced in a study of metastatic and nonmetastatic thyroid tumors. TCRdb used MiXCR to call clones anew from the PCR reads. The data contain about 22,000 clones, 35% to 45% of them singletons. Sequenced: blood. These receptors all come from a male donor with papillary thyroid cancer or a benign thyroid nodule (not recorded which). Some clones in this sample may be carry-over from other donors' samples. The CDR3 runs from the conserved cysteine through the conserved F or W. Fields, in order: D gene, CDR3 length, J gene, V gene, clone size, CDR3 protein, CDR3 DNA. A D gene is named only where the DNA matches it firmly. Size values are once, few and many counts, or a class for expanded clones, and some rows have none.

>NA|15|TRBJ1-5|TRBV2|NA
CASSYQKGPNQPQHF
TGTGCCAGCAGTTACCAGAAGGGCCCCAATCAGCCCCAGCATTTT
>NA|15|TRBJ2-5|TRBV7-6|NA
CASSPNRAYQETQYF
TGTGCCAGCAGCCCGAACAGGGCTTACCAAGAGACCCAGTACTTC
>TRBD1|14|TRBJ2-7|TRBV11-2|once
CASSFLDRGSEQYF
TGTGCCAGCAGCTTTTTGGACAGGGGGTCCGAGCAGTACTTC
>TRBD1|15|TRBJ2-7|TRBV6-1|few
CASSGTGTGMYEQYF
TGTGCCAGCAGTGGCACCGGGACAGGGATGTACGAGCAGTACTTC
>NA|13|TRBJ1-2|TRBV6-2/TRBV6-3|many
CASSYNRNYGYTF
TGTGCCAGCAGTTACAACAGAAACTATGGCTACACCTTC
>NA|14|TRBJ2-7|TRBV20-1|NA
CSARDWASSYEQYF
TGCAGTGCTAGAGATTGGGCCAGCTCCTACGAGCAGTACTTC
>NA|15|TRBJ2-1|TRBV2|medium-sized
CASSEEPGSWDEQFF
TGTGCCAGCAGTGAGGAGCCCGGGAGTTGGGATGAGCAGTTCTTC
>TRBD2|15|TRBJ2-2|TRBV7-9|NA
CASRGLAGNTGELFF
TGTGCCAGCAGAGGACTAGCCGGGAACACCGGGGAGCTGTTTTTT
>NA|12|TRBJ2-7|TRBV12-3/TRBV12-4|NA
CASSSTSFEQYF
TGTGCCAGCAGCTCTACTAGTTTTGAGCAGTACTTC
>NA|12|TRBJ1-1|TRBV20-1|NA
CSACDSLTEAFF
TGCAGTGCTTGTGACAGTCTCACTGAAGCTTTCTTT
>NA|13|TRBJ1-5|TRBV20-1|NA
CSATGALNQPQHF
TGCAGTGCTACCGGGGCCCTCAATCAGCCCCAGCATTTT
>TRBD1|14|TRBJ1-1|TRBV24-1|NA
CATWAGTVGTEAFF
TGTGCCACCTGGGCCGGGACAGTGGGCACTGAAGCTTTCTTT
>NA|12|TRBJ2-2|TRBV3-1|NA
CASTRDTGELFF
TGTGCCAGCACGCGGGACACCGGGGAGCTGTTTTTT
>NA|12|TRBJ1-2|TRBV5-1|many
CASSLEQRSYTF
TGCGCCAGCAGCTTGGAGCAAAGGAGCTACACCTTC
>TRBD2|16|TRBJ2-2|TRBV11-2|NA
CASSPYSGGAAGELFF
TGTGCCAGCAGCCCATACAGCGGGGGGGCGGCCGGGGAGCTGTTTTTT
>NA|14|TRBJ1-2|TRBV5-6|NA
CASSLSSGNYGYTF
TGTGCCAGCAGCTTGAGTTCGGGGAACTATGGCTACACCTTC
>TRBD2|14|TRBJ2-3|TRBV12-3/TRBV12-4|few
CASTKAGGTDTQYF
TGTGCCAGCACTAAGGCGGGGGGCACAGATACGCAGTATTTT
>NA|15|TRBJ1-2|TRBV27|few
CASSSLGADNYGYTF
TGTGCCAGCAGTTCCCTCGGGGCGGATAACTATGGCTACACCTTC
>NA|15|TRBJ1-1|TRBV7-8|NA
CASSFLRTARAEAFF
TGTGCCAGCAGCTTCCTCAGGACCGCCAGGGCTGAAGCTTTCTTT
>TRBD1|18|TRBJ2-7|TRBV2|many
CASSGPIRGQGKAYEQYF
TGTGCCAGCAGTGGGCCCATAAGGGGACAGGGCAAGGCCTACGAGCAGTACTTC
>NA|14|TRBJ1-3|TRBV19|NA
CASSMGSGGNTIYF
TGTGCCAGTAGTATGGGGAGCGGTGGAAACACCATATATTTT
>TRBD1|13|TRBJ2-5|TRBV9|NA
CASSLTGKETQYF
TGTGCCAGCAGCCTGACAGGGAAAGAGACCCAGTACTTC
>NA|16|TRBJ1-3|TRBV18|NA
CASSPKGMGSGNTIYF
TGTGCCAGCTCACCGAAAGGGATGGGCTCTGGAAACACCATATATTTT
>TRBD2|14|TRBJ2-7|TRBV9|few
CASTVGGSSYEQYF
TGTGCCAGCACCGTGGGCGGGAGCTCCTACGAGCAGTACTTC
>NA|16|TRBJ2-5|TRBV6-1|many
CASSAPLPGGVETQYF
TGTGCCAGCAGTGCACCCCTGCCAGGAGGGGTCGAGACCCAGTACTTC
>NA|15|TRBJ2-6|TRBV6-4|few
CASSDGSSGANVLTF
TGTGCCAGCAGTGACGGCAGCTCTGGGGCCAACGTCCTGACTTTC
>NA|12|TRBJ1-2|TRBV6-1|few
CASSRISGGYTF
TGTGCCAGCAGCCGAATCTCGGGTGGCTACACCTTC
>NA|15|TRBJ2-1|TRBV11-2|NA
CASSMGSSAANEQFF
TGTGCCAGCAGCATGGGGTCATCTGCCGCCAATGAGCAGTTCTTC
>TRBD1|15|TRBJ1-2|TRBV4-2|few
CASSLETGGGDGYTF
TGTGCCAGCAGCCTCGAAACCGGAGGGGGCGATGGCTACACCTTC
>NA|14|TRBJ2-7|TRBV11-3|few
CASSLVLVGGEQYF
TGTGCCAGCAGCTTAGTACTGGTAGGAGGCGAGCAGTACTTC
>NA|13|TRBJ1-1|TRBV7-9|many
CASSLPGGTEAFF
TGTGCCAGTAGCTTACCAGGTGGCACTGAAGCTTTCTTT
>NA|14|TRBJ2-1|TRBV5-1|NA
CASSLTASEDEQFF
TGCGCCAGCAGCTTAACGGCTTCGGAGGATGAGCAGTTCTTC
>NA|14|TRBJ1-6|TRBV6-1|few
CASSRGEWGSPLHF
TGTGCCAGCAGCCGGGGGGAATGGGGTTCACCCCTCCACTTT
>NA|14|TRBJ1-5|TRBV10-1|NA
CASSGKGRAQPQHF
TGCGCCAGCAGTGGAAAAGGGAGGGCTCAGCCCCAGCATTTT
>TRBD1|16|TRBJ1-2|TRBV19|NA
CASSSSRGAENYGYTF
TGTGCCAGTAGTAGCTCCAGGGGGGCCGAAAACTATGGCTACACCTTC
>NA|15|TRBJ1-5|TRBV5-5|medium-sized
CASSLAPNSNQPQHF
TGTGCCAGCAGCTTGGCCCCAAATAGCAATCAGCCCCAGCATTTT
>TRBD2|15|TRBJ2-3|TRBV4-1|medium-sized
CASNDLAGGTDTQYF
TGCGCCAGCAACGACCTAGCGGGAGGCACAGATACGCAGTATTTT
>NA|11|TRBJ2-7|TRBV2|NA
CASSGRSEQYF
TGTGCCAGCAGTGGACGAAGCGAGCAGTACTTC
>NA|15|TRBJ1-6|TRBV30|many
CAWTTASSYNSPLHF
TGTGCCTGGACAACGGCGAGCTCCTATAATTCACCCCTCCACTTT
>NA|15|TRBJ2-7|TRBV20-1|NA
CSARDLRTGRNEQYF
TGCAGTGCTAGAGATTTACGAACAGGGCGCAACGAGCAGTACTTC
>TRBD1|17|TRBJ2-2|TRBV28|medium-sized
CASSSHRDRGRPGELFF
TGTGCCAGCAGTTCCCACCGGGACAGGGGGCGCCCCGGGGAGCTGTTTTTT
>NA|16|TRBJ1-4|TRBV14|medium-sized
CASSHHPGPPNEKLFF
TGTGCCAGCAGCCACCACCCAGGGCCGCCTAATGAAAAACTGTTTTTT
>TRBD1|16|TRBJ1-4|TRBV5-1|many
CASSLTGSRGNEKLFF
TGCGCCAGCAGCTTGACAGGGTCCAGGGGGAATGAAAAACTGTTTTTT
>TRBD1|15|TRBJ1-1|TRBV5-1|NA
CASSAGTDWDTEAFF
TGCGCCAGCAGCGCGGGGACAGATTGGGACACTGAAGCTTTCTTT
>NA|15|TRBJ1-2|TRBV19|few
CASSSGRMTNYGYTF
TGTGCCAGTAGTTCCGGACGGATGACTAACTATGGCTACACCTTC
>NA|17|TRBJ2-3|TRBV28|NA
CASSTLVAGQGPDTQYF
TGTGCCAGCAGTACCCTCGTAGCGGGACAGGGCCCAGATACGCAGTATTTT
>NA|15|TRBJ2-3|TRBV18|many
CASSLSGGESDTQYF
TGTGCCAGCTCACTTAGCGGAGGGGAATCAGATACGCAGTATTTT
>NA|16|TRBJ2-1|TRBV7-2|medium-sized
CASSSQTGLPTGEQFF
TGTGCCAGCAGCTCGCAGACGGGACTGCCGACAGGTGAGCAGTTCTTC
>NA|12|TRBJ2-3|TRBV20-1|medium-sized
CSAVRQADTQYF
TGCAGTGCCGTACGGCAGGCAGATACGCAGTATTTT
>TRBD1|14|TRBJ1-2|TRBV12-3/TRBV12-4|NA
CASSFSQGSDGYTF
TGTGCCAGCAGTTTCTCACAGGGGTCAGATGGCTACACCTTC
>TRBD1|16|TRBJ2-7|TRBV13|NA
CASSPAADRVVGEQYF
TGTGCCAGCAGCCCCGCGGCCGACAGGGTAGTGGGCGAGCAGTACTTC
>NA|14|TRBJ2-4|TRBV27|NA
CASSVGTPKNIQYF
TGTGCCAGCAGTGTCGGGACACCGAAAAACATTCAGTACTTC
>TRBD2|17|TRBJ2-5|TRBV4-1|NA
CASSQEGLAGEKETQYF
TGCGCCAGCAGCCAAGAGGGACTAGCGGGAGAGAAAGAGACCCAGTACTTC
>TRBD1|18|TRBJ1-5|TRBV27|NA
CASRGTGTLTYSNQPQHF
TGTGCCAGCAGGGGGACAGGGACCCTAACCTATAGCAATCAGCCCCAGCATTTT
>TRBD1|15|TRBJ1-2|TRBV28|NA
CASSRLDRDNYGYTF
TGTGCCAGCAGCCGGCTGGACAGGGACAACTATGGCTACACCTTC
>TRBD2|16|TRBJ2-1|TRBV6-1|NA
CASSRLAGGTGNEQFF
TGTGCCAGCAGTCGTCTAGCGGGAGGGACGGGCAATGAGCAGTTCTTC
>NA|14|TRBJ2-7|TRBV10-3|few
CAISEYQWSYEQYF
TGTGCCATCAGTGAGTATCAGTGGTCCTACGAGCAGTACTTC
>NA|15|TRBJ2-1|TRBV7-3|NA
CASSLILAGYNEQFF
TGTGCCAGCAGCTTAATACTAGCTGGGTACAATGAGCAGTTCTTC